The 4 T cell receptor beta chains presented below share a single source sample, sequenced in a study of blood T cell repertoires in COVID-19. TCRdb's copy holds only in-frame clones and misses some; the assay was immunoSEQ multiplex PCR. This table has 190,000 or so clones, about 82% appearing once. Input material: PBMCs or T cells enriched from blood (not recorded which). The receptor source for this set is a woman under 40 who had recovered from COVID-19.

The chain links TRBV5-1 to TRBJ2-5; D perhaps matches TRBD2 (6 bases). The CDR3 has 15 residues. The germline V gene encodes CDR1 SGHRS and CDR2 YFSETQ. Trimming shortened V by 2 bases and J by 0 bases, and 11 bases separated the two germline ends. The CDR3 spells CASSFVAAHQETQYF. CDR3 bases: TGCGCCAGCAGCTTCGTAGCGGCGCACCAAGAGACCCAGTACTTC.

The rearrangement uses TRBV5-1 and TRBJ2-1, with 7 bases identical to TRBD1. Losses at the gene ends were 4 bases for V and 5 bases for J; bases not matched to a gene: 3. CDR1 SGHRS and CDR2 YFSETQ come from the germline V gene. This CDR3 is built from 13 residues. The chain's CDR3 is CASSDRVNNEQFF. The CDR3 DNA reads TGCGCCAGCAGCGACAGGGTAAACAATGAGCAGTTCTTC.

The J gene is TRBJ2-7, the V gene TRBV5-1; TRBD2 might be the D (5 bases). The germline V and J ends were trimmed by 5 bases and 1 base, with 7 bases remaining between them. Germline values: CDR1 SGHRS, CDR2 YFSETQ. The CDR3 totals 12 residues. The CDR3 sequence: CASRDSSYEQYF. The CDR3 DNA follows: TGCGCCAGCAGGGACTCATCCTACGAGCAGTACTTC. Together with reference TRBV5-1 and TRBJ2-7, the CDR3 gives the full variable domain: KAGVTQTPRYLIKTRGQQVTLSCSPISGHRSVSWYQQTPGQGLQFLFEYFSETQRNKGNFPGRFSGRQFSNSRSEMNVSTLELGDSALYLCASRDSSYEQYFGPGTRLTVT.

CDR3 bases: TGTGCCAGCAGCGTAGGCTTGCCGGGACTCTACACAGATACGCAGTATTTT. Translated: CASSVGLPGLYTDTQYF. The chain couples TRBV9 to TRBJ2-3; maybe TRBD2 (6 bases). The germline V gene has CDR1 SGDLS and CDR2 YYNGEE. The CDR3 runs 17 residues. The V end was cut by 0 bases, the J end by 2 bases, with 16 bases between.